Each of the 10 T cell receptor beta chains below was sequenced from the same sample in a study of T cells after yellow fever vaccination. MiXCR, applied by TCRdb to the 5' RACE reads, yields one record per CDR3 protein. Here the sample spans under 550,000 distinct CDR3 sequences, about a fifth being singletons. The sequences come from PBMCs, collected approximately 20 days after the first yellow fever vaccination. These receptors originate from a man between 18 and 29 years old who received the YFV17D yellow fever vaccine.

J is TRBJ1-1 and V is TRBV18; the D gene is possibly TRBD1 (5 bases). Germline V gene sequence: CDR1 KGHSH, CDR2 LQKENI. The V end lost 5 bases, the J end lost 1 base, and 11 bases lay between the germline ends. This CDR3 has 14 residues. CDR3 sequence reads: CASSSGMQNTEAFF. The CDR3 DNA reads as TGTGCCAGCTCATCAGGGATGCAGAACACTGAAGCTTTCTTT.

This clonotype was counted between two and nine times. This rearrangement joins TRBV20-1 to TRBJ2-7, with a tentative D call TRBD2 (5 bases). The CDR3 is made up of 14 amino acids. Germline V CDR1 and CDR2: DFQATT, SNEGSKA (reference sequence). V lost 6 bases to trimming and J lost 5 bases, with 20 bases between them. The CDR3: CSASPTWWRNEQYF. The DNA for the CDR3 is TGCAGTGCGAGTCCTACTTGGTGGAGGAACGAGCAGTACTTC.

V and J are TRBV6-2 or TRBV6-3 and TRBJ2-7; D is unclear. The CDR3 has 14 amino acids. Germline lookup yields CDR1 MNHEY and CDR2 SVGEGT. The ends were cut back, 5 bases at V and 2 bases at J, with 13 bases in the middle. Written as DNA, the CDR3 is TGTGCCAGCAGTACTAACCCCGGCCCCTACGAGCAGTACTTC. Its protein product is CASSTNPGPYEQYF.

The V call is TRBV20-1, the J call TRBJ2-2; D uncertain. Germline assignment: CDR1 DFQATT and CDR2 SNEGSKA (reference sequence). V lost 0 bases and J lost 4, with 9 bases in between. This CDR3 comprises 14 residues. The CDR3 region is CSARDHQATGELFF. Written as DNA, the CDR3 is TGCAGTGCTAGAGATCATCAGGCCACCGGGGAGCTGTTTTTT.

In its sample, this clonotype was seen a few times. The chain joins TRBV7-2 to TRBJ2-1; unclear D gene. The germline CDR1 and CDR2 sequences are SGHTA and FQGNSA. Deletions cut 5 bases from V and 8 bases from J, with 19 bases between. The CDR3 consists of 15 residues. As DNA, the CDR3 is TGTGCCAGCAGCCCATCTTTGAGCGTTCGGCATGAGCAGTTCTTC. It codes for CASSPSLSVRHEQFF.

V is TRBV20-1 and J is TRBJ1-4; 7 bases are a match to TRBD1. J was trimmed by 4 bases and V by 6 bases; bases with no gene match: 5. Germline loops: CDR1 DFQATT, CDR2 SNEGSKA (reference sequence). This CDR3 region has 13 residues. The DNA for the CDR3 is TGCAGTGCACCGGGACAGCTTAATGAAAAACTGTTTTTT. It translates to CSAPGQLNEKLFF.

The CDR3 loop reads CASSQGKQGTAIYEQYF. The CDR3 region has the DNA TGCGCCAGCAGCCAAGGGAAACAGGGCACCGCAATTTACGAGCAGTACTTC. The gene calls are TRBV4-1 and TRBJ2-7; TRBD1 is a possible D gene (6 bases). V was cut by 1 base and J by 4 bases, with 20 bases left in between. Germline V gene sequence: CDR1 MGHRA, CDR2 YSYEKL. This CDR3 region has 17 residues.

This clonotype was counted only a few times. The J gene is TRBJ1-1, the V gene TRBV29-1; TRBD1 matches at 7 bases. V gave up 6 bases and J gave up 7 bases; unmatched junction bases: 11. From germline, CDR1 is SQVTM and CDR2 ANQGSEA. The CDR3 covers 13 residues. The CDR3 bases are TGCAGCGTAGGCTGGGACAGAGGGAATGAAGCTTTCTTT. Its protein is CSVGWDRGNEAFF.

This clonotype was recorded a few times. The V gene is TRBV9, the J gene TRBJ2-3; 7 positions agree with TRBD2. The length of the CDR3 is 15 residues. Germline V lookup: CDR1 SGDLS, CDR2 YYNGEE. The J segment lost 4 bases and the V segment lost 0 bases, leaving 5 bases of the junction unmatched. The CDR3 nucleotides are TGTGCCAGCAGCGTAGATTCCGCGGGGGCAGATACGCAGTATTTT. Amino acid sequence: CASSVDSAGADTQYF.

For the CDR3, the DNA is TGTGCCAGCAGTTACAAGGTGTTGGAACCCACTGAAGCTTTCTTT. This translates into CASSYKVLEPTEAFF. The chain carries TRBV6-2 or TRBV6-3 and TRBJ1-1, with unresolved D. The CDR3 contains 15 residues. Trimming left V 2 bases short and J 4 bases short, with 14 bases between. The germline V gene encodes CDR1 MNHEY and CDR2 SVGEGT.